The TCR beta chain under discussion was sequenced for a study of T cell changes during pregnancy in multiple sclerosis (dated by TCRdb to between 2017 and 2020). Concerning the study at large: The study looked at changes in the T cell repertoire across pregnancy in women with multiple sclerosis.

From the cysteine through the phenylalanine, the CDR3 covers 14 amino acids. Only the CDR3 DNA is retained, 42 bases long and in frame from the first base. CDR1 MNHNS and CDR2 SASEGT were looked up in the germline V gene. V loses 4 bases at its end and J loses 1 base; junction bases beyond the gene matches: 1. In the case of this clone: Its specific antigen is unknown. The sample holds no much larger clone one base away, and base qualities are not on file.

The library was made by the immunoSEQ multiplex PCR assay. Not all clones reach the TCRdb copy of this immuneACCESS table, which keeps in-frame sequences only. Checked studies attribute under half of the gap to unresolved V genes and leave the rest unexplained. This sample lists approximately 92,000 clones; approximately 93% were detected once. The top ten constitute 0.99% of the sample. This TCR was sampled from a female donor with multiple sclerosis, enrolled in a pregnancy study. Sequencing used peripheral blood, obtained after pregnancy. The sequence is built from TRBV6-1 and TRBJ1-1, with 9 bases matching TRBD1. The CDR3 region reads CASSATGGNTEAFF. Read as DNA, the sequence is TGTGCCAGCAGTGCGACAGGGGGGAACACTGAAGCTTTCTTT.